Described below is a single TCR beta chain sequence and its context. This specimen comes from a study of CD8+ T cells in alopecia areata. Extracted RNA was reverse transcribed, and the resulting cDNA served as sequencing template. Clones were sequenced by immunoSEQ multiplex PCR, and TCRdb holds only the in-frame ones, with some missing. The repertoire holds about 150,000 clones, 55% seen once, with more than 4.5% in the top ten. Germline V gene sequence: CDR1 MGHDK, CDR2 SYGVNS. V dropped 4 bases and J dropped 7 bases, with 8 bases sitting between them. CDR3 length equals 12 residues. Sample: CD4+ T cells sorted from blood. This clonotype was sampled from a human donor in good health. V gene TRBV25-1 combines with J gene TRBJ1-3; no firm D call. CDR3 protein: CASSAGRNTIYF. The CDR3 DNA sequence: TGTGCCAGCAGTGCCGGTAGGAACACCATATATTTT.